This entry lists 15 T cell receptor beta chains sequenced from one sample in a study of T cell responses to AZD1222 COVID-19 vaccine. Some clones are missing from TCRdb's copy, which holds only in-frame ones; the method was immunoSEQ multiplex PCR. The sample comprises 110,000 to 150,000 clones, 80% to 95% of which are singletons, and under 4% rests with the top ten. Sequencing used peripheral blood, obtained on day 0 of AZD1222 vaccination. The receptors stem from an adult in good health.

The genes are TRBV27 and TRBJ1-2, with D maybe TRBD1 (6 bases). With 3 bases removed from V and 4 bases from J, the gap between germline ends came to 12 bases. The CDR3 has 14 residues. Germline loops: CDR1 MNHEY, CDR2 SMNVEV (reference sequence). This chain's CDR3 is CASSLGAPSYGYTF. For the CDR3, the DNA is TGTGCCAGCAGTTTGGGGGCGCCGAGCTATGGCTACACCTTC.

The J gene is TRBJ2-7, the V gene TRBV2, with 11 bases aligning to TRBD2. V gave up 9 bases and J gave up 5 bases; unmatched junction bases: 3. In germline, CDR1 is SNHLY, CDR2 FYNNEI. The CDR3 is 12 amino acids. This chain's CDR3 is CARQTSGNEQYF. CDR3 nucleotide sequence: TGTGCCAGGCAGACTAGCGGGAACGAGCAGTACTTC.

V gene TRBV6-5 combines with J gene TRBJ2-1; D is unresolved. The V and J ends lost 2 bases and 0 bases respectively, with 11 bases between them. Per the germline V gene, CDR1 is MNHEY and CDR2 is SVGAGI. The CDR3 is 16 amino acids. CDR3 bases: TGTGCCAGCAGTTACACGTCAAAGGGCTCCTACAATGAGCAGTTCTTC. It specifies CASSYTSKGSYNEQFF.

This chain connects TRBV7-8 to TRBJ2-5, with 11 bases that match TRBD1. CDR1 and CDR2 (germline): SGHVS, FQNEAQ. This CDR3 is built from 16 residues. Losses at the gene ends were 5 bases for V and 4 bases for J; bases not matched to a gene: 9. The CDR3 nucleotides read TGTGCCAGCAGCGCCCTACCTGGGACAGGGGGAGAGACCCAGTACTTC. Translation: CASSALPGTGGETQYF.

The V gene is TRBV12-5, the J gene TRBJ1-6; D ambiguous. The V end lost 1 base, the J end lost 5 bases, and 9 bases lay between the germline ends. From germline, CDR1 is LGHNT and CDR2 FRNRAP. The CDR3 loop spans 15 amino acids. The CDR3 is CASGLGETNNSPLHF. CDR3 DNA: TGTGCTAGTGGTTTGGGGGAAACGAATAATTCACCCCTCCACTTT.

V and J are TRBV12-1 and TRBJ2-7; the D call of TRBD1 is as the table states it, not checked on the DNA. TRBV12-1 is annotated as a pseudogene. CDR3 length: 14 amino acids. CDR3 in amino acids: CASSFPGHIYEQYF. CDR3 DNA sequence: TGTGCCAGCAGCTTTCCGGGACATATCTACGAGCAGTACTTC.

The DNA of the CDR3 is TGTGCCAGCAGCTTATCGCCAACTTACGAGCAGTACTTC. This codes for CASSLSPTYEQYF. The chain uses TRBV11-2 and TRBJ2-7; no clear D. This CDR3 spans 13 amino acids. CDR1 SGHAT and CDR2 FQNNGV come from the germline V gene. V was cut by 2 bases and J by 4 bases, with 9 bases left in between. The full variable domain, its missing parts supplied by reference TRBV11-2 and TRBJ2-7, is EAGVAQSPRYKIIEKRQSVAFWCNPISGHATLYWYQQILGQGPKLLIQFQNNGVVDDSQLPKDRFSAERLKGVDSTLKIQPAKLEDSAVYLCASSLSPTYEQYFGPGTRLTVT.

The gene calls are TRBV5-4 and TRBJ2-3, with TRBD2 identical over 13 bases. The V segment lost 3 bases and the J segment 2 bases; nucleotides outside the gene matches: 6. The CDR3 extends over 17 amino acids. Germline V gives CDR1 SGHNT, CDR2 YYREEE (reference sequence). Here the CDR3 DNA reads TGTGCCAGCAGCTCGCCGGGACTAGCGGGACTCACAGATACGCAGTATTTT. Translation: CASSSPGLAGLTDTQYF.

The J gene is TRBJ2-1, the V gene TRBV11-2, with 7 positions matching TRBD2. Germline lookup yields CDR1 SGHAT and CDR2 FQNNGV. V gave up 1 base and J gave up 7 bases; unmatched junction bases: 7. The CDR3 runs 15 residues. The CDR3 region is CASSLAGRVFNEQFF. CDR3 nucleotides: TGTGCCAGCAGCTTAGCGGGGAGGGTCTTTAATGAGCAGTTCTTC.

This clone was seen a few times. The CDR3 is CASSLDPGTSVYEQYF. DNA for the CDR3: TGTGCCAGCAGTTTAGACCCCGGGACTAGCGTCTACGAGCAGTACTTC. The J gene is TRBJ2-7, the V gene TRBV27; 10 bases align to TRBD2. The germline gives CDR1 MNHEY, CDR2 SMNVEV (reference sequence). J gave up 3 bases and V 2 bases, and 7 bases lay outside the gene matches. The CDR3 consists of 16 residues.

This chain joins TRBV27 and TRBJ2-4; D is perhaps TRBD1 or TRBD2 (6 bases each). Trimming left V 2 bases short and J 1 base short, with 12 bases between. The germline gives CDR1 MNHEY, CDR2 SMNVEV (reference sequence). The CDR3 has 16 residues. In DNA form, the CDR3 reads TGTGCCAGCAGTTTACGGGGGCATGGGGCCAAAAACATTCAGTACTTC. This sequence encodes CASSLRGHGAKNIQYF.

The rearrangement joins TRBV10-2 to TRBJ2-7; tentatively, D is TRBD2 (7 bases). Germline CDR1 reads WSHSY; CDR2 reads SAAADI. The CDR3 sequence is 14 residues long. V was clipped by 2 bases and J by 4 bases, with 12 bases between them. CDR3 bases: TGCGCCAGCAGTGAGGTCGGGGGGCGATACGAGCAGTACTTC. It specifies CASSEVGGRYEQYF.

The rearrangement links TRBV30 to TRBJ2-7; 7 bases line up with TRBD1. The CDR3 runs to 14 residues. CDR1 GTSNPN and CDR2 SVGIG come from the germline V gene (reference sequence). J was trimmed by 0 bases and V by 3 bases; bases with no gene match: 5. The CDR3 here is CAWRIQGSSYEQYF. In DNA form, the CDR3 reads TGTGCCTGGAGGATACAGGGGAGCTCCTACGAGCAGTACTTC.

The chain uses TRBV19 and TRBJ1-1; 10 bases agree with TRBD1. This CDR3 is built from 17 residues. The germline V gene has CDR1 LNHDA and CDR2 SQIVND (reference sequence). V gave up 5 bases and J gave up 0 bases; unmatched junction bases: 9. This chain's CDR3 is CASSSRTGGTMNTEAFF. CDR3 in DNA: TGTGCCAGTAGTTCTCGGACAGGGGGAACGATGAACACTGAAGCTTTCTTT.

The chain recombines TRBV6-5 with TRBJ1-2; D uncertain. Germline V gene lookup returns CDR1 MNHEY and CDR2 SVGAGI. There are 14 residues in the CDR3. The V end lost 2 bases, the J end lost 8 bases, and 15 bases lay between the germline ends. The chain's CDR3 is CASSYTTTGGGYTF. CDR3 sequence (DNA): TGTGCCAGCAGTTACACAACAACGGGAGGAGGCTACACCTTC.